Shown below are 2 T cell receptor beta chains from a single sample sequenced in a study of OX40 agonist ivuxolimab in advanced cancers. Measured with immunoSEQ multiplex PCR; TCRdb has only the in-frame clones, and not every one. The table lists 95,000 to 100,000 clones, just under 85% of them singletons, with more than 1.4% in the top ten. The starting material was CD4+ or CD8+ T cells sorted from blood, obtained in a trial of the OX40 agonist ivuxolimab. These receptors came from an adult with an advanced solid tumor such as melanoma, head and neck, liver or kidney cancer.

The rearrangement uses TRBV30 and TRBJ2-2, with TRBD2 matching over 10 bases. CDR1 is GTSNPN, CDR2 SVGIG, per germline (reference sequence). The ends lost 5 bases at V and 5 bases at J; junction bases unmatched: 5. The CDR3 spans 14 residues. CDR3 sequence: CAWSSGRGTGELFF. DNA for the CDR3: TGTGCCTGGTCTAGCGGGAGAGGTACCGGGGAGCTGTTTTTT.

The rearrangement joins TRBV6-5 to TRBJ2-7; 7 bases match TRBD2. V was clipped by 4 bases and J by 0 bases; unmatched bases: 3. The CDR3 is 14 amino acids. Germline V CDR1 and CDR2: MNHEY, SVGAGI. The CDR3 is CASSWEGSSYEQYF. The CDR3 DNA sequence: TGTGCCAGCAGTTGGGAGGGAAGCTCCTACGAGCAGTACTTC.